Listed below are T cell receptor beta chains from one sample, sequenced in a study of CD8+CD57+ T cells in acquired aplastic anemia. TCRdb ran MiXCR on the reads and lists one entry per CDR3 protein. The table lists some 220,000 distinct CDR3 sequences, 30% to 40% of them singletons. The specimen was sorted CD4+, CD8+, or CD8+CD57+ T cells (not recorded which) from PBMCs. All receptors derive from a human donor in good health, serving as a control. Both conserved end residues are part of each CDR3. D genes are given only for firm matches. Size is omitted from some rows. Given values are once, few, many or a class for expanded clones.

d_call clone_size j_call v_call cdr3_nt cdr3_aa
TRBD1 many TRBJ2-5 TRBV5-8 TGTGCCAGCAGCTTAGAGGGGGCCGCCCAGTACTTC CASSLEGAAQYF
TRBD1 many TRBJ2-7 TRBV12-3/TRBV12-4 TGTGCCAGCAGTTTTAGTCAGGGGGCCTACGAGCAGTACTTC CASSFSQGAYEQYF
TRBD1 many TRBJ2-7 TRBV19 TGTGCCAGTAGAAGATCCGGGACAGGGGGGACCTACGAGCAGTACTTC CASRRSGTGGTYEQYF
NA many TRBJ2-7 TRBV5-5 TGTGCCAGCAGCTTAAAGCGGTTCGACGAGCAGTACTTC CASSLKRFDEQYF
NA many TRBJ2-3 TRBV10-3 TGTGCCATCAGTGAGTCGACAGCCTCAGATACGCAGTATTTT CAISESTASDTQYF
NA few TRBJ1-1 TRBV3-1 TGTGCCAGCAGACAGGAGAACACTGAAGCTTTCTTT CASRQENTEAFF
TRBD1 many TRBJ2-7 TRBV29-1 TGCAGCGTCGATCCGGCAGGGGGCTATGGCGAGCAGTACTTC CSVDPAGGYGEQYF
NA few TRBJ2-7 TRBV7-8 TGTGCCAGCAGCCTCGGCCTGGGAGGACTTTACGAGCAGTACTTC CASSLGLGGLYEQYF
NA NA TRBJ2-1 TRBV2 TGTGCCAGCAGTTATTCCGGACTCATTGAGCAGTTCTTC CASSYSGLIEQFF
TRBD1 many TRBJ2-3 TRBV13 TGTGCCAGCAGAAGACAGGGGTCCACAGATACGCAGTATTTT CASRRQGSTDTQYF
TRBD2 NA TRBJ2-5 TRBV7-3 TGTGCCAGCAGCTTCCTAGCGGGAGTTTCGGAGACCCAGTACTTC CASSFLAGVSETQYF
TRBD1 few TRBJ1-2 TRBV2 TGTGCCAGCAGTGAAGACCAGGGGGAATTTCGCGGCTACACCTTC CASSEDQGEFRGYTF
NA NA TRBJ1-6 TRBV27 TGTGCCAGCAGCCTGCAGGGTACCCACTCCTATAATTCACCCCTCCACTTT CASSLQGTHSYNSPLHF